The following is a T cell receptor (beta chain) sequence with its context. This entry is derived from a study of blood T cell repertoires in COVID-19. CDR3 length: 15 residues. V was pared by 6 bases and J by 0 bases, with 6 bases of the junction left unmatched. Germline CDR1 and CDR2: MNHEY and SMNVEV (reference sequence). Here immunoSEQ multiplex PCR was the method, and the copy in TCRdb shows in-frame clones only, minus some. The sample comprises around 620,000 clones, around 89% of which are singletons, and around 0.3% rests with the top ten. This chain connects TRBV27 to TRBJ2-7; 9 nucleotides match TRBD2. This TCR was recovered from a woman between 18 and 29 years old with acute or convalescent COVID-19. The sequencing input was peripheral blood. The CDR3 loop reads CASRPVAGASYEQYF. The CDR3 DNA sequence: TGTGCCAGCAGGCCAGTAGCGGGGGCCTCCTACGAGCAGTACTTC.